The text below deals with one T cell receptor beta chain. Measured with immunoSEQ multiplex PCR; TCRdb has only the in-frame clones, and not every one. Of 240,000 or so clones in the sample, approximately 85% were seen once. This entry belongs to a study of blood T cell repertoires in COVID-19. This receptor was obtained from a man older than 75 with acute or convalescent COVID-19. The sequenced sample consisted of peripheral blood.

CDR3 protein: CASSPGGTPYEQYF. CDR3 nucleotide sequence: TGTGCCAGCAGCCCCGGAGGGACTCCCTACGAGCAGTACTTC. The V call is TRBV7-2, the J call TRBJ2-7, with D possibly matching TRBD2 (6 bases). CDR3 length equals 14 residues. The V and J ends lost 5 bases and 2 bases respectively, with 13 bases between them. In germline, CDR1 is SGHTA, CDR2 FQGNSA.